This TCR beta chain was profiled in a study of blood T cell repertoires in COVID-19. Study context: The recovered donors of Cohort 3 showed two negative PCRs, clearance, or symptom resolution. The United States, Italy and Spain provided the acute and convalescent COVID-19 samples. The analysed material was cDNA or gDNA that came from T cells, B-cell-depleted T cells, or PBMCs.

This clone has more than one count but fewer than ten. CDR1 and CDR2 (germline): WSHSY, SAAADI. With V trimmed by 6 bases and J by 3 bases, 7 bases remained unmatched. CDR3 length: 16 residues. In the source study's methods: Quantification of nucleated cells was approximated via reference gene primer amplification. The assay was immunoSEQ multiplex PCR, and TCRdb's table has in-frame clones only and misses some. The V and J calls and clone size are taken from that table; D and trimming were inferred from the DNA. The table lists about 280,000 clones, approximately 90% of them singletons. The receptor comes from a woman in her fifties or sixties in a cohort exposed to, infected with or recovered from COVID-19 (not recorded which). The V gene is TRBV10-2, the J gene TRBJ2-1; 11 bases map to TRBD2. The sequencing input was PBMCs or T cells enriched from blood (not recorded which). The CDR3 reads CASREGLAVNYNEQFF. The CDR3 DNA reads as TGCGCCAGCAGGGAGGGACTAGCGGTAAACTACAATGAGCAGTTCTTC.